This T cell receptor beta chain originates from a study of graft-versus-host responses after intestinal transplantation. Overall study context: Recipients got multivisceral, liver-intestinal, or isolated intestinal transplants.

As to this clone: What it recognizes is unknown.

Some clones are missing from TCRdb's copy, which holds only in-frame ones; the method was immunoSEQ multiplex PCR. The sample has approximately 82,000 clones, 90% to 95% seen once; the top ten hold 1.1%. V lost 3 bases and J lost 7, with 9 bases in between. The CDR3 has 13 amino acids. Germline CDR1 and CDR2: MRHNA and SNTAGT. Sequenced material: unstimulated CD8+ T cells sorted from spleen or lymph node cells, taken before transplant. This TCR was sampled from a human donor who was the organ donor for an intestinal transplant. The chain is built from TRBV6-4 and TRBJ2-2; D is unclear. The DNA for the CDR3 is TGTGCCAGCAGTGAGGCTCTCAGCGGGGAGCTGTTTTTT. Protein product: CASSEALSGELFF.